This T cell receptor (beta chain) derives from a study of shared T cell receptors in the human thymus. The repertoire was sequenced with immunoSEQ multiplex PCR; TCRdb's copy has only in-frame clones and lacks some. The sample consists of 700,000 or so clones, over 75% of them appearing once. Germline CDR1 reads MDHEN; CDR2 reads SYDVKM. V was pared by 2 bases and J by 0 bases, with 24 bases between. The CDR3 loop spans 20 amino acids. The same specimen was also included in a second study, on human thymus T cells.

The sequenced sample consisted of thymocytes. V and J are TRBV28 and TRBJ2-3, with a weak D call TRBD1 (5 bases). This receptor was taken from a girl in the first two years of life with a congenital heart defect. The CDR3 DNA reads as TGTGCCAGCAGTTTAAACCCCCCTCAGGGTTCTAAAGGAAGCACAGATACGCAGTATTTT. It translates to CASSLNPPQGSKGSTDTQYF.